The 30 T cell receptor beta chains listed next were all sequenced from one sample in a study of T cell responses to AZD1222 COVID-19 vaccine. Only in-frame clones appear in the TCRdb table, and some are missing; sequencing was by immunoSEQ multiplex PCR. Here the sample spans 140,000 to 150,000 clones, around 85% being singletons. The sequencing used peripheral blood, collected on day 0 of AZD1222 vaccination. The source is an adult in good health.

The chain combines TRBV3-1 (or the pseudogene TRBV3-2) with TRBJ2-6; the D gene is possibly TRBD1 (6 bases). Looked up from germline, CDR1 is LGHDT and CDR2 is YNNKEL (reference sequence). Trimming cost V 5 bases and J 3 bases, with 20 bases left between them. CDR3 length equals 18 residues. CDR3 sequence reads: CASSTRTEGHFGANVLTF. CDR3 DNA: TGTGCCAGCAGCACCCGGACAGAAGGGCATTTTGGGGCCAACGTCCTGACTTTC.

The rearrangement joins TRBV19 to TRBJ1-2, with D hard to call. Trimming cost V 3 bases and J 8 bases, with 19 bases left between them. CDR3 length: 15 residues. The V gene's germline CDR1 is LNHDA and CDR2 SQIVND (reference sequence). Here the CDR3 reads CASSIPGAQSEGYTF. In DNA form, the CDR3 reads TGTGCCAGTAGTATTCCGGGCGCCCAGTCCGAAGGCTACACCTTC.

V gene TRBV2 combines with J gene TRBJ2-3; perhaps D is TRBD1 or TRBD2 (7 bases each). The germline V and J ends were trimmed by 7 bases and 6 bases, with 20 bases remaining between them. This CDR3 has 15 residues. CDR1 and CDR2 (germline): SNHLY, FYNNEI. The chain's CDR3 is CASNPQGQGGDTQYF. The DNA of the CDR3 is TGTGCCAGCAATCCTCAGGGGCAGGGGGGGGATACGCAGTATTTT.

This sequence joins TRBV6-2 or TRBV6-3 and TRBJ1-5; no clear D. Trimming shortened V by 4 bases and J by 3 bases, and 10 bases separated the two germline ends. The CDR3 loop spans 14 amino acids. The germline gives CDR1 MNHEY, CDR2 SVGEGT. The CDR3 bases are TGTGCCAGCAGTTTGACACCTTACAATCAGCCCCAGCATTTT. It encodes CASSLTPYNQPQHF.

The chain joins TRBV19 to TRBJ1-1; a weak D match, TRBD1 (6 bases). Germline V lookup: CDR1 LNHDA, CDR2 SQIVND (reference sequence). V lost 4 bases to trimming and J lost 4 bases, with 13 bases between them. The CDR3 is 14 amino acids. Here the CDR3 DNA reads TGTGCCAGTAGTAGTACAGGGATTGGCACTGAAGCTTTCTTT. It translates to CASSSTGIGTEAFF.

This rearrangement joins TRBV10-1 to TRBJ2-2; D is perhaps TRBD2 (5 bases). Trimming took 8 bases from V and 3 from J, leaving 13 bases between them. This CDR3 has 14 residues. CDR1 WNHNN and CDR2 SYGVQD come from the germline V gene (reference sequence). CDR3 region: CASAPGWDTGELFF. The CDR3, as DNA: TGCGCCAGCGCGCCGGGATGGGACACCGGGGAGCTGTTTTTT.

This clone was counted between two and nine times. CDR3 in DNA: TGTGCCAGCAGTTACGCTTTAGCGGGGGCCTCCTACGAGCAGTACTTC. As protein: CASSYALAGASYEQYF. The chain recombines TRBV6-5 with TRBJ2-7; 9 positions agree with TRBD2. V lost 2 bases to trimming and J lost 0 bases; unmatched junction nucleotides: 5. The CDR3 is 16 amino acids. Germline V gene lookup returns CDR1 MNHEY and CDR2 SVGAGI.

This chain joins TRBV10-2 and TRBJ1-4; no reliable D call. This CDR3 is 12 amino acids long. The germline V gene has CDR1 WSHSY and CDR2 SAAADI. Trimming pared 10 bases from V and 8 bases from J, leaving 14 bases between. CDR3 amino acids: CATFGDGEKLFF. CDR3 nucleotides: TGCGCCACCTTCGGAGACGGAGAAAAACTGTTTTTT.

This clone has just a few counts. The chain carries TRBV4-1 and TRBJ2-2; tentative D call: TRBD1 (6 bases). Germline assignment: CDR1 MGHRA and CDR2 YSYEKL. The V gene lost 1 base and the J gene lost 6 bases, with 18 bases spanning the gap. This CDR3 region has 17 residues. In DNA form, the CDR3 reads TGCGCCAGCAGCCAAGTCGGGGTGACAGGAGCCCCCGGGGAGCTGTTTTTT. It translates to CASSQVGVTGAPGELFF.

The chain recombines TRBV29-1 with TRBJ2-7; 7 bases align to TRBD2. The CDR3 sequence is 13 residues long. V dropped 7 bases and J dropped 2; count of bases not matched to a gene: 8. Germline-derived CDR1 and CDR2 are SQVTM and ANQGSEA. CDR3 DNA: TGCAGCGCCGTTAGCGGGTTCGCCTACGAGCAGTACTTC. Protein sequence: CSAVSGFAYEQYF.

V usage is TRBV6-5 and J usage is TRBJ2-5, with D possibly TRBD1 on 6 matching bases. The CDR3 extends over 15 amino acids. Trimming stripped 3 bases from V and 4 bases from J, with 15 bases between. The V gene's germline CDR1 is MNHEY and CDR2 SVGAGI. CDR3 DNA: TGTGCCAGCAGTTATCTTGGGGGCCCAGGAGAGACCCAGTACTTC. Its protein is CASSYLGGPGETQYF.

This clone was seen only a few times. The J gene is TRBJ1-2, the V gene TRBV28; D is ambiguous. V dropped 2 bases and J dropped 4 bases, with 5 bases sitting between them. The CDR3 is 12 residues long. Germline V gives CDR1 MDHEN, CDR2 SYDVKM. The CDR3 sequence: CASSLMTYGYTF. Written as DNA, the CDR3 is TGTGCCAGCAGTTTAATGACCTATGGCTACACCTTC.

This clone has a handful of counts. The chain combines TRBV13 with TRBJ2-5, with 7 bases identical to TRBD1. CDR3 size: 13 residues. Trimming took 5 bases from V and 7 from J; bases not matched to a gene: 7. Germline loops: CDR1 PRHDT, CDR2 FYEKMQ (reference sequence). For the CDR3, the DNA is TGTGCCAGCAGCCCCCAGACAGGGCTGACCCAGTACTTC. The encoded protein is CASSPQTGLTQYF.

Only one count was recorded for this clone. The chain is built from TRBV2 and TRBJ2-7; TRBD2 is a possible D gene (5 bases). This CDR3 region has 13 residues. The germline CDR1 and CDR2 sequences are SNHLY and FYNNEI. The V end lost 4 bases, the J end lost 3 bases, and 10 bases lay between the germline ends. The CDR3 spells CASSGGLSYEQYF. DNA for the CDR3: TGTGCCAGCAGTGGTGGACTCAGCTACGAGCAGTACTTC.

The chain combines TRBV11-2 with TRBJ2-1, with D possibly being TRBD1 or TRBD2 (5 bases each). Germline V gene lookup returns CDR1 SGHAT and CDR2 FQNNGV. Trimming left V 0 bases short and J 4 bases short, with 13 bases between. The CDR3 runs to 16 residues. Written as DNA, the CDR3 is TGTGCCAGCAGCTTAGATGGGACCCCCCAATACAATGAGCAGTTCTTC. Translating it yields CASSLDGTPQYNEQFF.

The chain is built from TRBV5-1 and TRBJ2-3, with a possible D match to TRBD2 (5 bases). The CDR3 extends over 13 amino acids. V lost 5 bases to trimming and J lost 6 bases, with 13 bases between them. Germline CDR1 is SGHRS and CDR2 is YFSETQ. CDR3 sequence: CASRPGPSDTQYF. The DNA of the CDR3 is TGCGCCAGCAGGCCGGGTCCTAGCGATACGCAGTATTTT.

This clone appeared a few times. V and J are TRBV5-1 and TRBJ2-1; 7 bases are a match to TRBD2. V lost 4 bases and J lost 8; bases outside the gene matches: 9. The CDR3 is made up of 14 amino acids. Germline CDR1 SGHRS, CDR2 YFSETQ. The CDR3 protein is CASSLGLGIYEQFF. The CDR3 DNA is TGCGCCAGCAGCCTTGGACTAGGGATATATGAGCAGTTCTTC.

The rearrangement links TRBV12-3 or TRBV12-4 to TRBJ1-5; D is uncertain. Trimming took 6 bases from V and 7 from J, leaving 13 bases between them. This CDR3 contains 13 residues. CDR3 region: CASSVYRGQPQHF. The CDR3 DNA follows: TGTGCCAGCAGCGTATATCGAGGGCAGCCCCAGCATTTT.

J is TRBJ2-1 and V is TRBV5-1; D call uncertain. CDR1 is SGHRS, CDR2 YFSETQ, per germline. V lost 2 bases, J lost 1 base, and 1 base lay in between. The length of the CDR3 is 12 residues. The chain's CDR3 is CASSFSYNEQFF. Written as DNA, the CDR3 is TGCGCCAGCAGCTTTTCCTACAATGAGCAGTTCTTC.

The CDR3 loop reads CASSIDLLAVYEQYF. The CDR3 DNA reads TGTGCCAGTAGTATAGATCTGCTAGCCGTCTACGAGCAGTACTTC. V and J are TRBV19 and TRBJ2-7; the D gene is possibly TRBD2 (5 bases). CDR3 length equals 15 residues. V dropped 0 bases and J dropped 3 bases, with 12 bases sitting between them. Germline lookup yields CDR1 LNHDA and CDR2 SQIVND (reference sequence).

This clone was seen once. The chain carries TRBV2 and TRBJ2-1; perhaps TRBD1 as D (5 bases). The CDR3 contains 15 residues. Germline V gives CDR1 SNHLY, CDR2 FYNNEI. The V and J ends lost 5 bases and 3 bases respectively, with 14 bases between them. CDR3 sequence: CASSRQLTDYNEQFF. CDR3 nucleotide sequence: TGTGCCAGCAGTAGACAGCTGACCGACTACAATGAGCAGTTCTTC.

CDR3 sequence (DNA): TGTGCCAGCAGTGAAGGACGCCCAGGCAGAGAGACCCAGTACTTC. It is translated as CASSEGRPGRETQYF. The chain is built from TRBV6-1 and TRBJ2-5, with no clear D. Germline CDR1 and CDR2: MNHNS and SASEGT. The CDR3 is 15 residues long. The germline V and J ends were trimmed by 1 base and 4 bases, with 13 bases remaining between them.

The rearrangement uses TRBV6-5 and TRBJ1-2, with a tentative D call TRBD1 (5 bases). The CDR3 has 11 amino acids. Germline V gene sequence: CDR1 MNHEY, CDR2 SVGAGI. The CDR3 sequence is CVRGGGYGYTF. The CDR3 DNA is TGTGTCCGGGGGGGAGGGTATGGCTACACCTTC.

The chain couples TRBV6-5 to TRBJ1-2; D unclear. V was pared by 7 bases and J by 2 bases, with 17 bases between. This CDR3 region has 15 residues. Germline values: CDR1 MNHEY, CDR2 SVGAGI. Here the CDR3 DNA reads TGTGCCAGCACCTCGCTTGGGGAGGCCAACTATGGCTACACCTTC. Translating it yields CASTSLGEANYGYTF.

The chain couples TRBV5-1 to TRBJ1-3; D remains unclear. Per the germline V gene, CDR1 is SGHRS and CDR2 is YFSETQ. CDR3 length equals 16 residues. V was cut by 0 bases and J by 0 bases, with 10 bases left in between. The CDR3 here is CASSLVSGGSGNTIYF. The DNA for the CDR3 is TGCGCCAGCAGCTTGGTGTCGGGAGGCTCTGGAAACACCATATATTTT.

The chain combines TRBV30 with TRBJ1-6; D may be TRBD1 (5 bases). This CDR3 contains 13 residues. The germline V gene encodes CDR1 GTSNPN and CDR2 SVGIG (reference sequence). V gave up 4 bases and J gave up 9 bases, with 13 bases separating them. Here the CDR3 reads CAWTFGGSSPLHF. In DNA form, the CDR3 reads TGTGCCTGGACCTTCGGGGGGAGTTCACCCCTCCACTTT.

The CDR3 reads CASSRGTSQYF. The CDR3, as DNA: TGTGCCAGCTCACGGGGGACCTCCCAGTACTTC. The chain carries TRBV18 and TRBJ2-5; D is tentatively TRBD1 or TRBD2 (5 bases each). This CDR3 spans 11 amino acids. Per germline, CDR1 KGHSH and CDR2 LQKENI. Trimming pared 4 bases from V and 9 bases from J, leaving 9 bases between. The complete variable domain, with remaining parts taken from reference TRBV18 and TRBJ2-5, reads NAGVMQNPRHLVRRRGQEARLRCSPMKGHSHVYWYRQLPEEGLKFMVYLQKENIIDESGMPKERFSAEFPKEGPSILRIQQVVRGDSAAYFCASSRGTSQYFGPGTRLLVL.

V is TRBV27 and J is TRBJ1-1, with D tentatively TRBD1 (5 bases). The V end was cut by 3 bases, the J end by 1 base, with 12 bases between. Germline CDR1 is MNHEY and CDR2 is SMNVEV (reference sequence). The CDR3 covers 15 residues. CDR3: CASSFSRVGNTEAFF. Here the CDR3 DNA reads TGTGCCAGCAGTTTCTCCAGGGTGGGGAACACTGAAGCTTTCTTT.

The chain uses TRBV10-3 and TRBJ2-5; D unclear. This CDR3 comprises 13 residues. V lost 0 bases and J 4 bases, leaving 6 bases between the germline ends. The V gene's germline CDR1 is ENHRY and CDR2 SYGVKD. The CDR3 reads CAISESVAETQYF. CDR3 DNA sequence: TGTGCCATCAGTGAGTCGGTCGCAGAGACCCAGTACTTC.

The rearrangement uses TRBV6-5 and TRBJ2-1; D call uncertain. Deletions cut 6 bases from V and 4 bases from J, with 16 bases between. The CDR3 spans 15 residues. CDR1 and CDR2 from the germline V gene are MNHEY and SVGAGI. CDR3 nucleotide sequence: TGTGCCAGCAGCCCAGATCCTCAATTTTACAATGAGCAGTTCTTC. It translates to CASSPDPQFYNEQFF.